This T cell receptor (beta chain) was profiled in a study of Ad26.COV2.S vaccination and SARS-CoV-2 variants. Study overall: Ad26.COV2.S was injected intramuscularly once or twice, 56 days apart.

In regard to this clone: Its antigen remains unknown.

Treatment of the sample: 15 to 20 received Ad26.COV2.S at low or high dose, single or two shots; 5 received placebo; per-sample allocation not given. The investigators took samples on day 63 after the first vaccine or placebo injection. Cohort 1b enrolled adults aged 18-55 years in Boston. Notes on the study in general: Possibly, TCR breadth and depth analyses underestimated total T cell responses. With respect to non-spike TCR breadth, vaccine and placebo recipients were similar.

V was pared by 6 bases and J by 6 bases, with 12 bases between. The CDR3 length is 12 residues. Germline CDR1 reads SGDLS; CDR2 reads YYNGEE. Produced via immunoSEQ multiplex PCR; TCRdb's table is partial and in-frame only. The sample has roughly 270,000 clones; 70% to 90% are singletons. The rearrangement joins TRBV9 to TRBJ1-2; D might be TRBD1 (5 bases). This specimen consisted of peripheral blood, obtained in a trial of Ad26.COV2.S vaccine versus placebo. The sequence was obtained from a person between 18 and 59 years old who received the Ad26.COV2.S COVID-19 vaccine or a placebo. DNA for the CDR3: TGTGCCAGCAATAGTCAGGGAAATGGCTACACCTTC. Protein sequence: CASNSQGNGYTF.